These T cell receptor beta chains were read from a single sample in a study of blood T cell repertoires in COVID-19. Assay: immunoSEQ multiplex PCR; the TCRdb copy retains only in-frame clones and omits some. The sample lists roughly 230,000 clones, roughly 85% occurring once. Sample: PBMCs or T cells enriched from blood (not recorded which). The receptors were gathered from a woman between 50 and 59 years old who had been exposed to COVID-19. CDR3s include the opening cysteine and the closing phenylalanine or tryptophan. Each record gives: D gene, V gene, J gene, CDR3 protein. The D gene is left open where the match is weak.

d_call: .
v_call: TRBV19
j_call: TRBJ1-6
cdr3_aa: CASSTSITAAVGSPLHF

d_call: .
v_call: TRBV7-2
j_call: TRBJ1-2
cdr3_aa: CASSLGENYGYTF

d_call: TRBD1
v_call: TRBV4-2
j_call: TRBJ1-2
cdr3_aa: CASSQERRTGTYGYTF

d_call: .
v_call: TRBV5-5
j_call: TRBJ2-7
cdr3_aa: CASSLAWNLGTAHEQYF

d_call: .
v_call: TRBV6-5
j_call: TRBJ1-3
cdr3_aa: CASNLGLPGNTIYF

d_call: .
v_call: TRBV12-3/TRBV12-4
j_call: TRBJ1-6
cdr3_aa: CASSVGGTPLHF

d_call: TRBD1
v_call: TRBV11-2
j_call: TRBJ2-1
cdr3_aa: CASSLGTGSADEQFF

d_call: .
v_call: TRBV24-1
j_call: TRBJ2-3
cdr3_aa: CATSDPGRDRTDTQYF

d_call: .
v_call: TRBV6-5
j_call: TRBJ2-7
cdr3_aa: CASSPASVSYEQYF

d_call: .
v_call: TRBV29-1
j_call: TRBJ1-2
cdr3_aa: CSATQLNYGYTF

d_call: .
v_call: TRBV3-1/TRBV3-2
j_call: TRBJ1-1
cdr3_aa: CASSQAKGADTEAFF

d_call: .
v_call: TRBV2
j_call: TRBJ1-5
cdr3_aa: CASREGGSTQPQHF

d_call: TRBD2
v_call: TRBV5-1
j_call: TRBJ2-1
cdr3_aa: CASTTSGGSSYNEQFF

d_call: TRBD1
v_call: TRBV29-1
j_call: TRBJ2-1
cdr3_aa: CSVGGTGAFNEQFF

d_call: TRBD1
v_call: TRBV9
j_call: TRBJ1-2
cdr3_aa: CASSARDRPSLTKGYTF

d_call: .
v_call: TRBV9
j_call: TRBJ2-4
cdr3_aa: CASSRGSQNIQYF

d_call: .
v_call: TRBV5-4
j_call: TRBJ2-2
cdr3_aa: CASSLPGLNTGELFF

d_call: TRBD1
v_call: TRBV5-3
j_call: TRBJ1-5
cdr3_aa: CARSPGQGPGQPQHF

d_call: .
v_call: TRBV5-4
j_call: TRBJ1-2
cdr3_aa: CASSLEQLYGYTF

d_call: .
v_call: TRBV6-5
j_call: TRBJ1-1
cdr3_aa: CASSSGWWGQAEAFF

d_call: TRBD1
v_call: TRBV5-1
j_call: TRBJ2-6
cdr3_aa: CASSSLAILGTVFSGANVLTF

d_call: .
v_call: TRBV27
j_call: TRBJ1-2
cdr3_aa: CASGGWGRAGANYGYTF

d_call: .
v_call: TRBV18
j_call: TRBJ1-1
cdr3_aa: CASSPERGGTEAFF

d_call: TRBD1
v_call: TRBV7-9
j_call: TRBJ1-3
cdr3_aa: CASNVGTGGNTIYF

d_call: .
v_call: TRBV5-1
j_call: TRBJ2-3
cdr3_aa: CASSLEGTDTQYF

d_call: .
v_call: TRBV19
j_call: TRBJ1-2
cdr3_aa: CASSVRDSRGYTF

d_call: TRBD1
v_call: TRBV7-8
j_call: TRBJ1-4
cdr3_aa: CASSLRDRTREKLFF

d_call: TRBD1
v_call: TRBV7-2
j_call: TRBJ1-1
cdr3_aa: CASSPQTGLNTEAFF

d_call: .
v_call: TRBV10-1
j_call: TRBJ1-3
cdr3_aa: CASSPQKNTIYF

d_call: .
v_call: TRBV30
j_call: TRBJ2-3
cdr3_aa: CAWSQGRGPAMSQYF

d_call: .
v_call: TRBV28
j_call: TRBJ1-5
cdr3_aa: CASSWRGSGPFNQPQHF

d_call: TRBD1
v_call: TRBV13
j_call: TRBJ1-1
cdr3_aa: CASSPRQGIGTEAFF

d_call: .
v_call: TRBV18
j_call: TRBJ2-7
cdr3_aa: CASSPGRGPYEQYF

d_call: TRBD1
v_call: TRBV7-3
j_call: TRBJ2-7
cdr3_aa: CASSFSGTGSYEQYF

d_call: .
v_call: TRBV6-5
j_call: TRBJ1-5
cdr3_aa: CASSYSGSSNQPQHF

d_call: TRBD1
v_call: TRBV7-2
j_call: TRBJ1-1
cdr3_aa: CASSFTRDSEAFF

d_call: .
v_call: TRBV6-5
j_call: TRBJ1-2
cdr3_aa: CASTITDNYGYTF

d_call: .
v_call: TRBV5-1
j_call: TRBJ1-4
cdr3_aa: CASSLGTANEKLFF

d_call: .
v_call: TRBV21-1
j_call: TRBJ2-7
cdr3_aa: CASSKFGRGRHEQYF

d_call: TRBD1
v_call: TRBV5-8
j_call: TRBJ2-2
cdr3_aa: CASSLARGRNTGELFF

d_call: .
v_call: TRBV30
j_call: TRBJ1-5
cdr3_aa: CASSWGDQPQHF

d_call: TRBD1
v_call: TRBV19
j_call: TRBJ1-1
cdr3_aa: CASSIRGPMNTEAFF

d_call: TRBD1
v_call: TRBV7-3
j_call: TRBJ2-7
cdr3_aa: CASSLTGQVVEFSYEQYF

d_call: .
v_call: TRBV10-3
j_call: TRBJ1-2
cdr3_aa: CAISEMELYGYTF

d_call: TRBD2
v_call: TRBV6-4
j_call: TRBJ2-1
cdr3_aa: CASSDSPSGAYNEQFF

d_call: .
v_call: TRBV10-2
j_call: TRBJ2-3
cdr3_aa: CASRMGGGTDTQYF

d_call: .
v_call: TRBV18
j_call: TRBJ2-1
cdr3_aa: CASSPYREQQFF

d_call: TRBD2
v_call: TRBV6-5
j_call: TRBJ2-2
cdr3_aa: CASSYRASGGAGELFF